This T cell receptor beta chain was documented in a study of T cell responses to AZD1222 COVID-19 vaccine. Study outcomes and limitations: Reports say nearly half of spike-specific TCRs go after unmutated variant regions. It should be noted that donors were predominantly white British and more often female, and clonal diversity was possibly underestimated.

The protocol was immunoSEQ multiplex PCR, while the TCRdb copy is restricted to in-frame clones and leaves out a portion. The sample comprises about 55,000 clones, nearly 90% of which are singletons, and roughly 4% rests with the top ten. The CDR3 runs to 14 residues. The germline gives CDR1 MGHRA, CDR2 YSYEKL. V lost 8 bases to trimming and J lost 4 bases, with 18 bases between them. In the case of this clone: Its cognate antigen is unknown.

Here the sequenced sample was peripheral blood, taken on day 0 of AZD1222 vaccination. The genes are TRBV4-1 and TRBJ2-7, with D unresolved. The clonotype comes from an adult in good health. The CDR3 here is CASAANKKGYEQYF. In DNA form, the CDR3 reads TGCGCCAGCGCGGCTAATAAAAAGGGATACGAGCAGTACTTC.